This T cell receptor beta chain was sequenced during a study of control samples from healthy donors and cancer patients. The CDR3 is made up of 15 amino acids. V lost 8 bases, J lost 0 bases, and 3 bases stayed unmatched. The germline V gene encodes CDR1 LGHDT and CDR2 YNNKEL (reference sequence). Generated by immunoSEQ multiplex PCR, the TCRdb table keeps only in-frame clones and is missing some. The data hold about 51,000 clones, with roughly 90% observed a single time. The sample consisted of PBMCs. The chain links TRBV3-1 (or the pseudogene TRBV3-2) to TRBJ1-4; TRBD1 agrees at 10 bases. This clonotype was sampled from a man between 35 and 55 years old with colorectal cancer. In nucleotides, the CDR3 is TGTGCCAGCGGGACAGGGGATACAACTAATGAAAAACTGTTTTTT. Protein: CASGTGDTTNEKLFF.